What follows are 14 T cell receptor beta chains derived from one specimen sequenced in a study of T cells in Graves' hyperthyroidism and ophthalmopathy. Using RNA transcripts as the source, TCR beta CDR3 regions were amplified. First-round RT-PCR of the TCR CDR3 relied on the HTBI primer set. A single record per CDR3 protein comes from TCRdb applying MiXCR to the multiplex PCR reads. The repertoire holds some 370,000 distinct CDR3 sequences, about 14% seen once, with around 27% in the top ten. Sequenced sample: blood. The receptor source for this set is a man aged 45 to 65 with Graves' ophthalmopathy.

This clonotype occurred many times. V gene TRBV10-1 combines with J gene TRBJ2-7, with 13 bases that match TRBD2. The CDR3 has 18 residues. With 3 bases clipped from V and 2 bases from J, the junction kept 10 bases outside the gene matches. Germline CDR1 WNHNN, CDR2 SYGVQD (reference sequence). The CDR3 is CASSEGLGTSGIPYEQYF. The CDR3 nucleotides are TGCGCCAGCAGTGAAGGACTGGGGACTAGCGGGATCCCCTACGAGCAGTACTTC.

The chain has TRBV24-1 and TRBJ2-1, with 9 bases aligning to TRBD1. This CDR3 has 18 amino acids. Germline trimming cut 4 bases from V and 0 bases from J; bases unmatched to any gene: 9. Germline V CDR1 and CDR2: KGHDR, SFDVKD. The DNA for the CDR3 is TGTGCCACCAGTGAAGCCGGGACAGGGATGAGCTCCTACAATGAGCAGTTCTTC. Residues: CATSEAGTGMSSYNEQFF.

This clonotype came up a few times. The V call is TRBV5-1, the J call TRBJ2-1, with TRBD2 as a possible D gene (6 bases). The CDR3 runs 13 residues. V lost 5 bases and J 5 bases, leaving 11 bases between the germline ends. Per germline, CDR1 SGHRS and CDR2 YFSETQ. CDR3 protein: CASSGVADNEQFF. The CDR3 bases are TGCGCCAGCAGTGGAGTAGCGGACAATGAGCAGTTCTTC.

There are many counts of this clonotype. The rearrangement joins TRBV20-1 to TRBJ2-1; D is ambiguous. V gave up 0 bases and J gave up 8 bases, with 14 bases separating them. Germline CDR1 and CDR2: DFQATT and SNEGSKA (reference sequence). CDR3 size: 14 residues. CDR3 sequence: CSAREVGNRDEQFF. CDR3 coding DNA: TGCAGTGCTAGAGAAGTTGGTAACCGGGATGAGCAGTTCTTC.

The rearrangement links TRBV3-1 to TRBJ1-3; D is unresolved. The CDR3 totals 13 residues. V was cut by 4 bases and J by 4 bases, with 8 bases left in between. Germline V lookup: CDR1 LGHDT, CDR2 YNNKEL (reference sequence). The chain's CDR3 is CASSPSRGNTIYF. CDR3 nucleotides: TGTGCCAGCAGCCCGAGTCGGGGAAACACCATATATTTT. The variable domain in full, completed from reference TRBV3-1 and TRBJ1-3, reads DTAVSQTPKYLVTQMGNDKSIKCEQNLGHDTMYWYKQDSKKFLKIMFSYNNKELIINETVPNRFSPKSPDKAHLNLHINSLELGDSAVYFCASSPSRGNTIYFGEGSWLTVV.

This clonotype occurred a few times. At one end the junction does not follow the germline gene, possibly because of a read error. This chain uses TRBV15 with TRBJ1-4; no clear D. The CDR3 is made up of 15 amino acids. CDR1 is LNHNV and CDR2 is YYDKDF in the germline V gene (reference sequence). DNA of the CDR3: TGTGCCACCAGCAGAGTAGGGTACCTTAATGAAAAACTGCTTTTT. Amino acid sequence: CATSRVGYLNEKLLF.

This clonotype was recorded many times. The chain carries TRBV11-2 and TRBJ2-5, with unresolved D. CDR1 is SGHAT and CDR2 is FQNNGV in the germline V gene. This CDR3 region has 14 residues. Trimming removed 1 base from V and 2 bases from J, with 8 bases in between. CDR3 bases: TGTGCCAGCAGCTTAGGTTCAAATCAAGAGACCCAGTACTTC. Protein: CASSLGSNQETQYF.

The sample holds many counts of this clonotype. CDR3 amino acids: CASRAFDSYLYEQYF. The CDR3, as DNA: TGTGCCAGCAGGGCCTTTGACAGCTACCTCTACGAGCAGTACTTC. This chain connects TRBV12-3 or TRBV12-4 to TRBJ2-7, with D perhaps TRBD1 (5 bases). CDR3 length: 15 amino acids. With 6 bases removed from V and 3 bases from J, the gap between germline ends came to 18 bases.

This clonotype has ten or more counts. V and J are TRBV7-2 and TRBJ2-5; 7 positions agree with TRBD1. J gave up 5 bases and V 5 bases, and 5 bases lay outside the gene matches. From germline, CDR1 is SGHTA and CDR2 FQGNSA. CDR3 size: 13 residues. The CDR3, as DNA: TGTGCCAGCAGCAAGACAGGGTTTGAGACCCAGTACTTC. Its protein product is CASSKTGFETQYF.

The gene calls are TRBV2 and TRBJ1-6, with D uncertain. The CDR3 covers 16 residues. Germline V gene data show CDR1 as SNHLY and CDR2 as FYNNEI. Trimming cost V 4 bases and J 2 bases, with 12 bases left between them. The CDR3 nucleotides are TGTGCCAGCAGTGTCGGGCGAGGCGCCTATAATTCACCCCTCCACTTT. Translating it yields CASSVGRGAYNSPLHF.

This clonotype was counted many times. The rearrangement links TRBV6-5 to TRBJ1-2, with a possible D match to TRBD1 (6 bases). CDR3 length equals 15 residues. CDR1 and CDR2 from the germline V gene are MNHEY and SVGAGI. Trimming removed 0 bases from V and 0 bases from J, with 8 bases in between. The CDR3 sequence: CASSYSRGSNYGYTF. CDR3 nucleotides: TGTGCCAGCAGTTACTCGAGGGGGTCTAACTATGGCTACACCTTC.

This clonotype was seen many times. This chain uses TRBV27 with TRBJ2-4, with D tentatively TRBD1 (6 bases). The CDR3 runs to 16 residues. CDR1 is MNHEY, CDR2 SMNVEV, per germline (reference sequence). V was pared by 1 base and J by 1 base, with 11 bases between. The CDR3 DNA reads TGTGCCAGCAGTTTATTTAGGCAGGGGGCCAAAAACATTCAGTACTTC. Amino acids: CASSLFRQGAKNIQYF.

This clonotype was recorded a few times. The V and J genes are TRBV25-1 and TRBJ1-4, with D unclear. The CDR3 loop spans 15 amino acids. V was pared by 9 bases and J by 3 bases, with 17 bases between. Germline V gene data show CDR1 as MGHDK and CDR2 as SYGVNS. The CDR3 sequence is CASSGLTSPNEKLFF. The CDR3, as DNA: TGTGCCAGTAGCGGTTTGACGTCGCCTAATGAAAAACTGTTTTTT.

This clonotype was seen repeatedly, ten times or more. The chain joins TRBV10-3 to TRBJ1-2; D is perhaps TRBD1 (5 bases). Germline V CDR1 and CDR2: ENHRY, SYGVKD. The CDR3 length is 16 residues. V gave up 3 bases and J gave up 4 bases, with 18 bases separating them. CDR3 amino acids: CAISDPRLDIGYGYTF. DNA for the CDR3: TGTGCCATCAGTGACCCAAGGCTGGACATCGGCTATGGCTACACCTTC.